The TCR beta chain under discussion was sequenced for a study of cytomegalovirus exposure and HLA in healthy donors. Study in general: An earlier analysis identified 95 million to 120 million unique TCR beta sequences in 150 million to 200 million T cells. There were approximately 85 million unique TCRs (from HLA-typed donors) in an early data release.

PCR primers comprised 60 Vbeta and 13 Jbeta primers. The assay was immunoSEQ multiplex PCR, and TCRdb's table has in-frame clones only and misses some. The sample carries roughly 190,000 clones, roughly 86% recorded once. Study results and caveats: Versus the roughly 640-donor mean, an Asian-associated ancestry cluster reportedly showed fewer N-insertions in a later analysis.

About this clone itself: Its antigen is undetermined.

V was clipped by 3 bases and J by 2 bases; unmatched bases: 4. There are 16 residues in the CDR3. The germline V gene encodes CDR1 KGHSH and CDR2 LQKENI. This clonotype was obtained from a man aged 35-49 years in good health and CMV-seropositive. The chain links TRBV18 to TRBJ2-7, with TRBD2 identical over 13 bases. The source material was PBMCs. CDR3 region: CASSPRLAGGPYEQYF. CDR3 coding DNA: TGTGCCAGCTCACCTCGACTAGCGGGAGGCCCCTACGAGCAGTACTTC.